The TCR beta chain described here comes from a study of blood T cell repertoires in COVID-19 (TCRdb year 2020). Regarding the complete study: Samples from collaborators originated in the United States, Italy and Spain and spanned both the acute and convalescent phases of COVID-19. The material from the prospective study consisted of cDNA or gDNA derived from T cells, B-cell-depleted T cells, or PBMCs. The dataset comprised deeply sampled blood TCRbeta repertoires from subjects exposed to, actively infected with, or recovered from COVID-19. The repertoires were made available in a free public database intended to serve as a resource for research on the immune response to SARS-CoV-2. The samples were drawn from two sources: the first 160 participants of the ongoing ImmuneRACE study, and 1,000 to 1,500 subjects contributed by 6 global collaborators. The sample metadata nearly always contained a de-identified subject ID, COVID-19 status, age in years and sex. HLA class I and class II types, where available, came from metadata supplied by the sample provider rather than from assay-based typing.

What the authors observed across the whole study: The amount of clinical and demographic metadata varied by source and participant and was provided uncurated.

Each collaborating institution followed its own protocols to collect whole blood in K2EDTA tubes. For TCRbeta analysis, collaborators shipped samples as frozen whole blood, isolated PBMCs, or DNA extracted from either of those sample types. V loses 0 bases, J loses 6 bases, and the germline ends lie 19 bases apart. The germline V gene yields SGHRS for CDR1 and YFSETQ for CDR2. The CDR3 runs 18 amino acids, cysteine and phenylalanine included. The read is trimmed to its CDR3 DNA, 54 bases read in frame from base 1. With regard to this clone: There is no known antigen for this receptor. Nothing much larger sits one base from this clone, and base qualities are not available.

The immunoSEQ Assay, a bias-controlled multiplex PCR, was used to amplify TCRbeta CDR3 regions from genomic DNA. On the authors' methods: The number of nucleated cells in each sample was estimated by amplification of reference gene primers within the assay. Sequence reads were collapsed and filtered to measure the absolute abundance of every unique TCRbeta CDR3 rearrangement. For each sample, productive Simpson clonality was calculated as the square root of Simpson's diversity index across productive rearrangements. This immuneACCESS table, as held by TCRdb, lists in-frame sequences with V and J called but not all clones. Of the missing ones, under half trace to an unresolved V gene in checked studies; the others have no known cause. Clone size and V and J calls were adopted from that table, with D and trimming inferred from the DNA. This sample holds roughly 30,000 clones; around 80% were observed only once. Together, the top ten hold 13% of the sample.

The sample taken for sequencing was peripheral blood. The sequence is built from TRBV5-1 and TRBJ1-6, with a weak D call of TRBD1 (5 bases match). This clonotype was obtained from a human donor in a cohort sampled during active COVID-19. The CDR3 region: CASSLVLQGTDVNSPLHF. The DNA is TGCGCCAGCAGCTTGGTCCTCCAAGGGACTGACGTTAATTCACCCCTCCACTTT.